The 7 T cell receptor beta chains below all came from one sample that was sequenced in a study of technical replicates of blood from several donors. The protocol was immunoSEQ multiplex PCR, while the TCRdb copy is restricted to in-frame clones and leaves out a portion. Of around 67,000 clones in the sample, 95% to 96% were seen once. Sequenced sample: T cells isolated from PBMCs. The origin of the receptors is a human donor in good health.

The chain is built from TRBV9 and TRBJ2-5; a possible D gene is TRBD1 (6 bases). From germline, CDR1 is SGDLS and CDR2 YYNGEE. The ends were cut back, 4 bases at V and 1 base at J, with 23 bases in the middle. This CDR3 spans 18 amino acids. The CDR3 DNA follows: TGTGCCAGCAGCCTCACCGGGACAAGCCCCCCTTCCCAAGAGACCCAGTACTTC. Translated: CASSLTGTSPPSQETQYF.

The chain has TRBV6-5 and TRBJ2-1; D uncertain. The CDR3 has 13 amino acids. With 8 bases removed from V and 0 bases from J, the gap between germline ends came to 8 bases. CDR1 and CDR2 from the germline V gene are MNHEY and SVGAGI. CDR3 sequence (DNA): TGTGCCAGCGCCTTGAGCTCCTACAATGAGCAGTTCTTC. Amino acid sequence: CASALSSYNEQFF.

The rearrangement uses TRBV11-2 and TRBJ2-3; TRBD1 matches at 7 bases. J gave up 2 bases and V 5 bases, and 10 bases lay outside the gene matches. This CDR3 has 16 residues. Germline V lookup: CDR1 SGHAT, CDR2 FQNNGV. Written as DNA, the CDR3 is TGTGCCAGCAGCCCCGGGACAGTGAAACTCACAGATACGCAGTATTTT. The encoded protein is CASSPGTVKLTDTQYF.

V is TRBV27 and J is TRBJ2-7; possible D gene TRBD1, 5 bases. Germline assignment: CDR1 MNHEY and CDR2 SMNVEV (reference sequence). There are 13 residues in the CDR3. V was cut by 4 bases and J by 3 bases, with 10 bases left in between. In DNA, the CDR3 is TGTGCCAGCAGTTACCGACAGAGCTACGAGCAGTACTTC. Its translation: CASSYRQSYEQYF.

The rearrangement links TRBV6-5 to TRBJ1-6; perhaps TRBD1 as D (6 bases). This CDR3 is 12 amino acids long. V lost 2 bases to trimming and J lost 15 bases, with 11 bases between them. The germline CDR1 and CDR2 sequences are MNHEY and SVGAGI. The CDR3 loop is CASSYTGTLLHF. The CDR3 coding sequence is TGTGCCAGCAGTTACACCGGGACACTCCTCCACTTT.

This clone occurred a few times. V usage is TRBV6-1 and J usage is TRBJ1-1; D may be TRBD1 (6 bases). The CDR3 sequence is 14 residues long. Germline V lookup: CDR1 MNHNS, CDR2 SASEGT. V lost 10 bases and J 3 bases, leaving 18 bases between the germline ends. The CDR3 DNA reads as TGTGCCACCCGACAGGACCCCATCTACACTGAAGCTTTCTTT. Its protein product is CATRQDPIYTEAFF.

V and J are TRBV28 and TRBJ1-2; D not resolved. V dropped 6 bases and J dropped 2 bases, with 7 bases sitting between them. The germline gives CDR1 MDHEN, CDR2 SYDVKM. This CDR3 is built from 12 residues. This CDR3 is CASSQVNYGYTF. In DNA, the CDR3 is TGTGCCAGCAGCCAGGTCAACTATGGCTACACCTTC.